This TCR beta chain was identified in a study of shared T cell receptors in the human thymus. Some clones are missing from TCRdb's copy, which holds only in-frame ones; the method was immunoSEQ multiplex PCR. Among about 500,000 clones listed, approximately 80% were seen once. This same sample was also taken into another study, of human thymus T cells. Per that study: Resections from corrective heart surgery supplied the thymus tissue. Thymic and blood repertoires seemed to favor certain V and J genes. Among unrelated individuals, related research reported thymic repertoires that overlapped highly.

Sequencing was performed on thymocytes. This receptor was obtained from a boy younger than two with a congenital heart defect.

The CDR3 loop reads CASSFMAGGPYEQYF. The DNA for the CDR3 is TGTGCCAGCAGCTTCATGGCGGGAGGACCCTACGAGCAGTACTTC. The rearrangement uses TRBV7-8 and TRBJ2-7; 8 bases fit TRBD2. V shed 3 bases, J shed 2 bases, and the junction held 6 bases outside the gene matches. The CDR3 covers 15 residues. Germline V gene data show CDR1 as SGHVS and CDR2 as FQNEAQ. The full variable domain, rest sourced from reference TRBV7-8 and TRBJ2-7, is GAGVSQSPRYKVAKRGQDVALRCDPISGHVSLFWYQQALGQGPEFLTYFQNEAQLDKSGLPSDRFFAERPEGSVSTLKIQRTQQEDSAVYLCASSFMAGGPYEQYFGPGTRLTVT.